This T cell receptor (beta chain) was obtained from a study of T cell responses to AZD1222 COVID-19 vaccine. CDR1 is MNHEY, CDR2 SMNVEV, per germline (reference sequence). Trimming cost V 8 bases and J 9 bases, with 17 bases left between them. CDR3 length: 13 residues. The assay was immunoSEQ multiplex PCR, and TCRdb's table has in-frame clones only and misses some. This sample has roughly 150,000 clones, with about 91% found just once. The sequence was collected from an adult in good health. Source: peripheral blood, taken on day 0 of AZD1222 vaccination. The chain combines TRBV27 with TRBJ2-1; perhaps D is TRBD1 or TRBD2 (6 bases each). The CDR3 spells CASGRKGVGEQFF. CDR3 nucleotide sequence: TGTGCCAGCGGGAGGAAGGGGGTGGGTGAGCAGTTCTTC.